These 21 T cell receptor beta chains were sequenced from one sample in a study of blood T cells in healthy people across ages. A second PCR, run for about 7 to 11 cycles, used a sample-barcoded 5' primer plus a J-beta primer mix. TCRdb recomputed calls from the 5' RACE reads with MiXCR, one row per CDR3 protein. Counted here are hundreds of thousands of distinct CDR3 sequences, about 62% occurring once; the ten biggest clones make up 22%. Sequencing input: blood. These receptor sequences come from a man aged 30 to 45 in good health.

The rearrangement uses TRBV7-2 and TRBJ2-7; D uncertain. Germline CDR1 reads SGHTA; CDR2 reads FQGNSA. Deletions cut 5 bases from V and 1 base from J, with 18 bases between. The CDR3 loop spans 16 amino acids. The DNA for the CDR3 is TGTGCCAGCAGCCGACGGTTGGGTACCACTTCCTACGAGCAGTACTTC. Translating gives CASSRRLGTTSYEQYF. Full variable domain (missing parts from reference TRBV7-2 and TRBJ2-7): GAGVSQSPSNKVTEKGKDVELRCDPISGHTALYWYRQSLGQGLEFLIYFQGNSAPDKSGLPSDRFSAERTGGSVSTLTIQRTQQEDSAVYLCASSRRLGTTSYEQYFGPGTRLTVT.

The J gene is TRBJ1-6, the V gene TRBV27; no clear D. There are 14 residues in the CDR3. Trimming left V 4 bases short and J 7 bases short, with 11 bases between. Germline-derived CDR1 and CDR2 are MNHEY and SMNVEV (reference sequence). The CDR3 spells CASSWSYGNSPLHF. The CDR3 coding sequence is TGTGCCAGCAGTTGGAGTTACGGGAATTCACCCCTCCACTTT.

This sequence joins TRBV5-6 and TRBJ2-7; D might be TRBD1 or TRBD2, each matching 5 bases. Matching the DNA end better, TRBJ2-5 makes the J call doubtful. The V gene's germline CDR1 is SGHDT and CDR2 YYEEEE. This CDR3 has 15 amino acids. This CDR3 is CASSLLGGFRETQYF. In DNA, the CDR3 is TGTGCCAGCAGCTTACTTGGGGGATTTCGAGAGACCCAGTACTTC.

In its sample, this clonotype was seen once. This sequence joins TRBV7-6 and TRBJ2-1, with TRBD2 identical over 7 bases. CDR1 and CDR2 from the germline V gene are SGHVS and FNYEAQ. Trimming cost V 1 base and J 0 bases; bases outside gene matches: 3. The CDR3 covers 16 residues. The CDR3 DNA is TGTGCCAGCAGCTTAGGCTCTAGCGGCTCCTACAATGAGCAGTTCTTC. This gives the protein CASSLGSSGSYNEQFF.

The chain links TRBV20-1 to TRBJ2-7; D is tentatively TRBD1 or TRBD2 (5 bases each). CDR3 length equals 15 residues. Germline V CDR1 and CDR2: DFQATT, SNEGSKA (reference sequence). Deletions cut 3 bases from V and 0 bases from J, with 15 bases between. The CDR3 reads CSASPLPGTSYEQYF. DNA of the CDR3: TGCAGTGCTAGCCCGCTCCCCGGGACCTCCTACGAGCAGTACTTC.

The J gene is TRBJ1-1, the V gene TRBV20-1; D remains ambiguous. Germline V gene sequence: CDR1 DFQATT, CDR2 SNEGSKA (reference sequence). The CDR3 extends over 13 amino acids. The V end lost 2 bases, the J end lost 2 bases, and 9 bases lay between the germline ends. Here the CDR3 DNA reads TGCAGTGCTAGATGGCAGCTAAACACTGAAGCTTTCTTT. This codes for CSARWQLNTEAFF.

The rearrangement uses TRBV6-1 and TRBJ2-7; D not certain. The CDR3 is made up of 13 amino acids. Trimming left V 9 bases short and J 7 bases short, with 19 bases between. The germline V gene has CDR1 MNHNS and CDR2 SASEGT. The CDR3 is CASPDRQNTEQYF. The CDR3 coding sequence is TGTGCCAGTCCTGATCGGCAGAATACTGAGCAGTACTTC.

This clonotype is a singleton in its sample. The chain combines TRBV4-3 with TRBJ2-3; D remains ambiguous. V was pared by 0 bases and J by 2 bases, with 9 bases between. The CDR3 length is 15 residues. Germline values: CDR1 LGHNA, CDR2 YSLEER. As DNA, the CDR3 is TGCGCCAGCAGCCAAGAACCACGGAACACAGATACGCAGTATTTT. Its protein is CASSQEPRNTDTQYF.

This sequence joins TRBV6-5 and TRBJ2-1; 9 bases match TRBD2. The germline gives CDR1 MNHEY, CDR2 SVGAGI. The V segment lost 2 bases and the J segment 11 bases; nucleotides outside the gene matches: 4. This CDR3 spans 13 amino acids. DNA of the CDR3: TGTGCCAGCAGTTACGGGGCGGGGGGGAAGCAGTTCTTC. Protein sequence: CASSYGAGGKQFF.

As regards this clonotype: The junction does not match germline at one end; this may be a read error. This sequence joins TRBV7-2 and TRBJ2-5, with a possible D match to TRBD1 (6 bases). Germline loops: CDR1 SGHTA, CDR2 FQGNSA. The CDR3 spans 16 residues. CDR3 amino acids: CANSLDRNSYSETQYF. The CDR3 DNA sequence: TGTGCCAACAGCTTAGACAGGAATAGTTATTCAGAGACCCAGTACTTC. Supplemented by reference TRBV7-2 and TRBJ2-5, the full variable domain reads GAGVSQSPSNKVTEKGKDVELRCDPISGHTALYWYRQSLGQGLEFLIYFQGNSAPDKSGLPSDRFSAERTGGSVSTLTIQRTQQEDSAVYLCANSLDRNSYSETQYFGPGTRLLVL.

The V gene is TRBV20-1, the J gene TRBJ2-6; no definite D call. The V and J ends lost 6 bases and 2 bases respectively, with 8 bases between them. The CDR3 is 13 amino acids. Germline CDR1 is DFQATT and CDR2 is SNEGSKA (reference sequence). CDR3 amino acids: CSATSAGANVLTF. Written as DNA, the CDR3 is TGCAGTGCAACAAGCGCTGGGGCCAACGTCCTGACTTTC.

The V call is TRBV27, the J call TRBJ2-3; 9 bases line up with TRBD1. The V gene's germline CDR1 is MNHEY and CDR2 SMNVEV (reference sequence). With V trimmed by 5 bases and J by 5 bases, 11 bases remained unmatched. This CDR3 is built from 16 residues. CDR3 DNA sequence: TGTGCCAGCAGTCCAAAACAGGGGGCGGATGTAGATACGCAGTATTTT. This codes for CASSPKQGADVDTQYF.

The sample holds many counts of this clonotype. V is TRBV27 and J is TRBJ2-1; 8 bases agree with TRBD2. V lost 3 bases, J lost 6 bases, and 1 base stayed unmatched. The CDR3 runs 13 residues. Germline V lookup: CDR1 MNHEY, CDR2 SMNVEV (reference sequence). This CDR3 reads CASSFRGGNEQFF. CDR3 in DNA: TGTGCCAGCAGTTTTCGGGGGGGCAATGAGCAGTTCTTC.

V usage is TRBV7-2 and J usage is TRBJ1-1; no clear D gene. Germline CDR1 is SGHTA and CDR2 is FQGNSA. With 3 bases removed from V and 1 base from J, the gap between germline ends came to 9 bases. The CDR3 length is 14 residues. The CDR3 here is CASSLVGRNTEAFF. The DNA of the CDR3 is TGTGCCAGCAGCTTGGTGGGCCGGAACACTGAAGCTTTCTTT.

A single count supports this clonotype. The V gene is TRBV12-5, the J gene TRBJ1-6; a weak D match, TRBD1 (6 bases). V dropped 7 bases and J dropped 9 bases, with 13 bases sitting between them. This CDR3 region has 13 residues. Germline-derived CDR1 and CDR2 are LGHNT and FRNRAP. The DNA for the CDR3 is TGTGCTAGTGCCTCTCAGGGGCGTTCACCCCTCCACTTT. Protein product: CASASQGRSPLHF.

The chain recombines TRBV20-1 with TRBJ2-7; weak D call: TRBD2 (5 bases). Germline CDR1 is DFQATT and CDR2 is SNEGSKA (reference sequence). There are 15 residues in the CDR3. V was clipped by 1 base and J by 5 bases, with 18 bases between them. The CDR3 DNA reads TGCAGTGCTAGAGGACGGGGTTGGGGTGGGAACGAGCAGTACTTC. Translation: CSARGRGWGGNEQYF.

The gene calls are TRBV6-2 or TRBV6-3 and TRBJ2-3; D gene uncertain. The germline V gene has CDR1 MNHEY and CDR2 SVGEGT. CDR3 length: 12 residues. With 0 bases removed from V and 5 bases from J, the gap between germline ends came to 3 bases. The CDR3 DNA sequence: TGTGCCAGCAGTTACTCGATAGATACGCAGTATTTT. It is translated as CASSYSIDTQYF.

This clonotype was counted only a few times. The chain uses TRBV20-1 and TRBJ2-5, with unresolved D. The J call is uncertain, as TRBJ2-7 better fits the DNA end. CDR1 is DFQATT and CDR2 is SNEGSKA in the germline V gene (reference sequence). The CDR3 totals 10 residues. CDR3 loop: CGIESYEQYF. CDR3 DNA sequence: TGCGGTATCGAGAGCTACGAGCAGTACTTC.

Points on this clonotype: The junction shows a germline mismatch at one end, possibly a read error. The CDR3 protein is CCARTADATDTQYF. CDR3 nucleotide sequence: TGCTGTGCTAGAACAGCGGACGCCACAGATACGCAGTATTTT. This chain joins TRBV20-1 and TRBJ2-3, with D perhaps matching TRBD2 (5 bases). The CDR3 contains 14 residues. Per germline, CDR1 DFQATT and CDR2 SNEGSKA (reference sequence).

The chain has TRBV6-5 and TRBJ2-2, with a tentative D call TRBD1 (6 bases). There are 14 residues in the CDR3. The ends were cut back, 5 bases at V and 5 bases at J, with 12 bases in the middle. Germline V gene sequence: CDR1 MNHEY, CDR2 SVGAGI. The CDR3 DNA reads TGTGCCAGCAGTAGGACAGTTGGGACCGGGGAGCTGTTTTTT. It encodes CASSRTVGTGELFF.

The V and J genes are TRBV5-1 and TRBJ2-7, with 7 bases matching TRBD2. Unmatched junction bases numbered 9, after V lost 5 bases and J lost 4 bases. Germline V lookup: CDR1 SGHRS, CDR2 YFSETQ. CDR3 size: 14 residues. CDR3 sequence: CASRGLEEPYEQYF. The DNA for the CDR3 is TGCGCCAGCAGAGGACTAGAGGAGCCATACGAGCAGTACTTC.